This section outlines one T cell receptor beta chain sequence together with its context. As yet, its antigen is unknown. Time point specified: new active TB diagnosis, blood taken before or within 7 days of starting treatment. This sample was taken from a study of T cells in tuberculosis. The overall study: Within 7 days of starting treatment, or before, PBMC were stored.

The V gene's germline CDR1 is SEHNR and CDR2 FQNEAQ (reference sequence). J was trimmed by 0 bases and V by 6 bases; bases with no gene match: 11. The CDR3 consists of 16 residues. The assay was immunoSEQ multiplex PCR, and TCRdb's table has in-frame clones only and misses some. Among tens of thousands of clones, about 92% were seen once, and the ten largest hold under 9%. General observations from the study: The TCR-beta difference was not significant; alpha differences partly reflected length.

The sample consisted of PBMCs, taken at tuberculosis diagnosis. The J gene is TRBJ2-7, the V gene TRBV7-9; TRBD1 matches at 7 bases. This TCR came from an adult with tuberculosis. Some clones in this sample may be carry-over from other donors' samples. CDR3 coding DNA: TGTGCCAGCAGTCGTACCCTGGGACAGCCCTCCTACGAGCAGTACTTC. Translation: CASSRTLGQPSYEQYF.